This T cell receptor (beta chain) appears in the sequencing data of a study of T cell responses to AZD1222 COVID-19 vaccine. Points from the study as a whole: Among the donors, most were white British and more were female, and clonal diversity was possibly underestimated.

Some clones are missing from TCRdb's copy, which holds only in-frame ones; the method was immunoSEQ multiplex PCR. The sample holds 45,000 to 55,000 clones, around 80% seen once. Concerning this clone itself: Its antigen is not identified. At the DNA level, this CDR3 is encoded by other sequences in the same sample as well.

Trimming took off 0 bases at V and 2 bases at J, with 13 bases between the two ends. The germline CDR1 and CDR2 sequences are MNHEY and SVGEGT. This CDR3 spans 16 amino acids. The TCR was taken from an adult in good health. J is TRBJ1-1 and V is TRBV6-2 or TRBV6-3; D is undetermined. Sequenced here: peripheral blood, sampled on day 0 of AZD1222 vaccination. The CDR3 loop reads CASSYSMGQPNTEAFF. The CDR3 bases are TGTGCCAGCAGTTACTCGATGGGCCAGCCCAACACTGAAGCTTTCTTT.